The 10 T cell receptor beta chains below were found in one sample sequenced in a study of CD4+ T cells in melanoma. Profiling relied on immunoSEQ multiplex PCR, and the TCRdb table lists in-frame clones only, not all of them. Of 40,000 to 50,000 clones in the sample, 89% were seen once. Sequencing was carried out using peripheral blood. Receptors were obtained from a human donor with melanoma.

This clone has a count of ten or more. The chain links TRBV9 to TRBJ1-1; D gene unclear. The CDR3 spans 13 residues. Germline CDR1 SGDLS, CDR2 YYNGEE. The germline V and J ends were trimmed by 3 bases and 1 base, with 7 bases remaining between them. The CDR3 sequence: CASSASTNTEAFF. The CDR3 nucleotides are TGTGCCAGCAGCGCATCCACGAACACTGAAGCTTTCTTT.

The CDR3 reads CSARDMEGAFF. The CDR3 DNA reads TGCAGTGCTAGAGATATGGAGGGGGCTTTCTTT. This chain joins TRBV20-1 and TRBJ1-1; a possible D gene is TRBD1 (5 bases). Trimming removed 0 bases at V and 11 bases at J, with 10 bases between. The CDR3 contains 11 residues. Germline assignment: CDR1 DFQATT and CDR2 SNEGSKA (reference sequence).

This chain joins TRBV5-1 and TRBJ1-5; D unclear. CDR1 SGHRS and CDR2 YFSETQ come from the germline V gene. This CDR3 has 13 amino acids. Trimming took off 0 bases at V and 6 bases at J, with 7 bases between the two ends. The CDR3: CASSLAPGQPQHF. CDR3 sequence (DNA): TGCGCCAGCAGCTTGGCCCCGGGTCAGCCCCAGCATTTT.

The chain couples TRBV6-6 to TRBJ2-5, with 10 bases identical to TRBD2. V dropped 8 bases and J dropped 5; count of bases not matched to a gene: 5. CDR1 is MNHNY, CDR2 SVGAGI, per germline (reference sequence). CDR3 length: 13 amino acids. CDR3 sequence (DNA): TGTGCCAGCCGAGCGGGGGGGAAGGAGACCCAGTACTTC. Residues: CASRAGGKETQYF.

CDR3 residues: CASRRPGGPEQYF. The CDR3 DNA is TGTGCCAGCAGGAGACCCGGGGGTCCCGAGCAGTACTTC. This chain uses TRBV28 with TRBJ2-7; a possible D gene is TRBD2 (6 bases). The length of the CDR3 is 13 residues. Trimming cost V 6 bases and J 6 bases, with 15 bases left between them. CDR1 and CDR2 from the germline V gene are MDHEN and SYDVKM.

V usage is TRBV30 and J usage is TRBJ1-1; D is undetermined. CDR1 and CDR2 (germline): GTSNPN, SVGIG (reference sequence). CDR3 size: 14 residues. V gave up 3 bases and J gave up 4 bases, with 15 bases separating them. The CDR3 spells CAWRLRSRGTEAFF. In DNA, the CDR3 is TGTGCCTGGAGACTCAGGAGTAGAGGCACTGAAGCTTTCTTT.

This clone has only one observation. The genes are TRBV19 and TRBJ1-2, with 7 bases aligning to TRBD1. J was trimmed by 2 bases and V by 8 bases; bases with no gene match: 8. The CDR3 runs 14 residues. Per the germline V gene, CDR1 is LNHDA and CDR2 is SQIVND (reference sequence). This chain's CDR3 is CASQPGQLNYGYTF. CDR3 bases: TGTGCCAGTCAGCCGGGACAGCTAAACTATGGCTACACCTTC.

The chain is built from TRBV4-3 and TRBJ1-4; D uncertain. With 0 bases removed from V and 10 bases from J, the gap between germline ends came to 12 bases. Looked up from germline, CDR1 is LGHNA and CDR2 is YSLEER. The CDR3 has 14 residues. This chain's CDR3 is CASSQEGRELKLFF. In DNA, the CDR3 is TGCGCCAGCAGCCAAGAAGGGAGGGAACTAAAACTGTTTTTT.

The chain combines TRBV6-5 with TRBJ1-2, with D uncertain. Germline V gene sequence: CDR1 MNHEY, CDR2 SVGAGI. V was cut by 7 bases and J by 5 bases, with 17 bases left in between. The CDR3 has 14 amino acids. The chain's CDR3 is CASTDHRPPYGYTF. The DNA of the CDR3 is TGTGCCAGCACCGACCACCGCCCGCCTTATGGCTACACCTTC.

V gene TRBV7-2 combines with J gene TRBJ2-5; no definite D call. This CDR3 has 15 residues. V was cut by 4 bases and J by 0 bases, with 12 bases left in between. Germline V gene lookup returns CDR1 SGHTA and CDR2 FQGNSA. The CDR3, as DNA: TGTGCCAGCAGCTCATTCTTCGCGTACCAAGAGACCCAGTACTTC. Protein sequence: CASSSFFAYQETQYF.